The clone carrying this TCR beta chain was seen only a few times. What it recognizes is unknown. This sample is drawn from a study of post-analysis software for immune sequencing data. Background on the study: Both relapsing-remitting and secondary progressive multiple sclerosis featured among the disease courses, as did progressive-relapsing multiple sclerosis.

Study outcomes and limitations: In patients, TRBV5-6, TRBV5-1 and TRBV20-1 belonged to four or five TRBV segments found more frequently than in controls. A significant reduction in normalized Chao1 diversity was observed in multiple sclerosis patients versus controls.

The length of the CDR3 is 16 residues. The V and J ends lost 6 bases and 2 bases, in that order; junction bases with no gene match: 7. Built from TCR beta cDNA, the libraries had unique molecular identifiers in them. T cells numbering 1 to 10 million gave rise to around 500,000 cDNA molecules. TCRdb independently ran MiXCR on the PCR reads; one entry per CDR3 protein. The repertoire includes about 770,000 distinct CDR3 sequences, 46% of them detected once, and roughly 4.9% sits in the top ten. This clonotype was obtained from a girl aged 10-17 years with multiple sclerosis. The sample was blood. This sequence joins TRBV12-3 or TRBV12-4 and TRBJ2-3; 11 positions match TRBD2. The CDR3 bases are TGTGCCAGCAGCACCCGACTAGCGGGAACCACAGATACGCAGTATTTT. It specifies CASSTRLAGTTDTQYF.